This T cell receptor beta chain comes out of a study of monozygotic twins with inflammatory bowel disease. Added by template switching were UMIs that each held a 6-nucleotide sample barcode. No DNA is given; TCRdb re-called the 5' RACE reads and lists each CDR3 protein once. The sample data list approximately 400,000 distinct CDR3 sequences. CDR3 length: 16 amino acids. Germline assignment: CDR1 MGHDK and CDR2 SYGVNS. The TCR originated in a human donor with ulcerative colitis or Crohn's disease, or a healthy co-twin of an affected twin (not recorded which). The chain recombines TRBV25-1 with TRBJ2-4; the D call from TCRdb, TRBD2, cannot be confirmed without DNA. The sequencing input was blood. The CDR3 here is CASSAPRTSGREIQYF.